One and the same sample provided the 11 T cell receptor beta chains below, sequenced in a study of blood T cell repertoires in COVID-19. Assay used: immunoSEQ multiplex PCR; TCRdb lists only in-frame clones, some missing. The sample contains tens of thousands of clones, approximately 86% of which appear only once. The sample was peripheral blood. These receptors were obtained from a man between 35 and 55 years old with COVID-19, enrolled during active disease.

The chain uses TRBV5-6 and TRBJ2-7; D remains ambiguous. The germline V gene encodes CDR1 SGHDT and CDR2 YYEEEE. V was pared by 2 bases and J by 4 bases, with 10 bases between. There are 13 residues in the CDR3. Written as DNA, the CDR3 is TGTGCCAGCAGCTTAAGTGACGGGTACGAGCAGTACTTC. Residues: CASSLSDGYEQYF.

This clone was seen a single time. CDR3 in DNA: TGTGCCAGCAGTGAAACAGGGGGCTCTGGAAACACCATATATTTT. Translated: CASSETGGSGNTIYF. The chain carries TRBV6-1 and TRBJ1-3; 8 bases fit TRBD1. V was pared by 2 bases and J by 0 bases, with 0 bases of the junction left unmatched. Germline values: CDR1 MNHNS, CDR2 SASEGT. This CDR3 comprises 15 residues.

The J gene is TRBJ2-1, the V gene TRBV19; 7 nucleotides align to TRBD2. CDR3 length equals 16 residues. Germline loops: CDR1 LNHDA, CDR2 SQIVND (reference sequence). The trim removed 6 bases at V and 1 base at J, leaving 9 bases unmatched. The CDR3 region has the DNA TGTGCCAGTAGGAGGGCGGGAGATTCATCCTACAATGAGCAGTTCTTC. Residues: CASRRAGDSSYNEQFF.

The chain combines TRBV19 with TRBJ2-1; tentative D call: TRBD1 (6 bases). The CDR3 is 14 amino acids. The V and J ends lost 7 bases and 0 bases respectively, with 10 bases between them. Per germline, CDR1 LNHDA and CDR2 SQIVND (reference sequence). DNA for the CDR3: TGTGCCAGTACCGACAGGACCTCCTACAATGAGCAGTTCTTC. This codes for CASTDRTSYNEQFF. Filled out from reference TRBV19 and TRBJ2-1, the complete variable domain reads DGGITQSPKYLFRKEGQNVTLSCEQNLNHDAMYWYRQDPGQGLRLIYYSQIVNDFQKGDIAEGYSVSREKKESFPLTVTSAQKNPTAFYLCASTDRTSYNEQFFGPGTRLTVL.

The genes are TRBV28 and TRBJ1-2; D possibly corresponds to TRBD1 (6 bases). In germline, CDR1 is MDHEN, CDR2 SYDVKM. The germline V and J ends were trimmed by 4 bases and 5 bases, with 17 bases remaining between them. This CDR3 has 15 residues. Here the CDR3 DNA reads TGTGCCAGCAGTTCATACAGGGCCCTAGGGTATGGCTACACCTTC. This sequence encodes CASSSYRALGYGYTF.

The CDR3 DNA reads as TGTGCCAGTAGTATAGCCCAGGGCAGCTCCTACGAGCAGTACTTC. Protein product: CASSIAQGSSYEQYF. The chain joins TRBV19 to TRBJ2-7, with D maybe TRBD1 (5 bases). The V and J ends lost 1 base and 0 bases respectively, with 10 bases between them. CDR1 and CDR2 (germline): LNHDA, SQIVND (reference sequence). The CDR3 runs to 15 residues.

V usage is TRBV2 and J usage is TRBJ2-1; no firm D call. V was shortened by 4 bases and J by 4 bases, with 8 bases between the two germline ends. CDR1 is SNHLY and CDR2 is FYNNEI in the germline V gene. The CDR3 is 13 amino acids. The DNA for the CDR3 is TGTGCCAGCAGTGCCAGGCTATACAATGAGCAGTTCTTC. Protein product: CASSARLYNEQFF.

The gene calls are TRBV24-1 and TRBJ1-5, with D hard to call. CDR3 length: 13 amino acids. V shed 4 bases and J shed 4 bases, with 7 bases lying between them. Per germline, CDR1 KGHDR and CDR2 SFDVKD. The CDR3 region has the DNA TGTGCCACCAGTGAATTCGGTAATCAGCCCCAGCATTTT. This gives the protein CATSEFGNQPQHF.

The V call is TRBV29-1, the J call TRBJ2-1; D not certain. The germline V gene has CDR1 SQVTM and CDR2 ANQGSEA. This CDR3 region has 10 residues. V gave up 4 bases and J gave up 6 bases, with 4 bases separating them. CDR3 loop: CSVGANEQFF. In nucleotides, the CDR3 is TGCAGCGTTGGGGCCAATGAGCAGTTCTTC.

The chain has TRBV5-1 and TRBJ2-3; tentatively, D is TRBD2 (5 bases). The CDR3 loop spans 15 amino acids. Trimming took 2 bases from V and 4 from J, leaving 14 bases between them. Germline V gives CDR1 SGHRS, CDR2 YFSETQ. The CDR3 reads CASSFGGLPPDTQYF. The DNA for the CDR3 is TGCGCCAGCAGCTTCGGAGGTTTACCCCCAGATACGCAGTATTTT.

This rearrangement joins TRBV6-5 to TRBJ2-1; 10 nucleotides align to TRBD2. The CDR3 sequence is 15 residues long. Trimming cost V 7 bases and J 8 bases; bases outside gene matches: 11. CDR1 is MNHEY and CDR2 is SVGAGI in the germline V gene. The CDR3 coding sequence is TGTGCCAGCAAGAGCGGGGGGGCGGGTTTGGATGAGCAGTTCTTC. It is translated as CASKSGGAGLDEQFF.